This TCR beta chain was sequenced for a study of blood T cell repertoires in COVID-19. On the study more broadly: PBMCs, B-cell-depleted T cells, or T cells were the source of the cDNA or gDNA that made up the material.

In the authors' workflow: The assay estimated nucleated cells by amplifying reference gene primers. Some clones are missing from TCRdb's copy, which holds only in-frame ones; the method was immunoSEQ multiplex PCR. V and J calls and clone size come straight from that table; D and trimming were deduced from the DNA. This sample has tens of thousands of clones; over 80% occur once, and the top ten carry about 16%. Per germline, CDR1 SGHRS and CDR2 YFSETQ. V lost 1 base and J 4 bases, leaving 18 bases between the germline ends. The CDR3 length is 16 residues. The rearrangement links TRBV5-1 to TRBJ2-7; D is possibly TRBD2 (6 bases). This TCR came from a woman over 75 with active or convalescent COVID-19. Sample: peripheral blood. CDR3 region: CASSLKPRQGGYEQYF. The CDR3, as DNA: TGCGCCAGCAGCTTGAAACCTCGGCAGGGAGGATACGAGCAGTACTTC.